There are a few counts of the clone carrying this TCR beta chain. Trimming removed 0 bases at V and 9 bases at J, with 15 bases between. This CDR3 has 15 residues. Germline assignment: CDR1 MNHEY and CDR2 SMNVEV (reference sequence). The protocol was immunoSEQ multiplex PCR, while the TCRdb copy is restricted to in-frame clones and leaves out a portion. The sample consists of about 190,000 clones, around three quarters of them appearing once. Adults between roughly 18 and 95 years of age took part from fewer than 30 US areas. Clinical history reported by participants formed the basis on which cohorts were assigned. The data derive from a study of blood T cell repertoires in COVID-19.

Sequences were obtained from PBMCs or T cells enriched from blood (not recorded which). The source of this sequence is a woman in her forties or fifties with acute COVID-19. J is TRBJ2-1 and V is TRBV27, with TRBD1 as a possible D gene (5 bases). This chain's CDR3 is CASSLSLGSRGEQFF. The CDR3 nucleotides read TGTGCCAGCAGTTTATCGCTTGGCAGTAGGGGTGAGCAGTTCTTC.